This T cell receptor beta chain was sequenced in a study of T cells in Graves' hyperthyroidism and ophthalmopathy. Amplification targeted TCR beta CDR3 regions from RNA transcripts. Researchers ran a first-round RT-PCR on the TCR CDR3 using the HTBI primer set. TCRdb reprocessed the multiplex PCR reads with MiXCR, giving one entry per CDR3 protein. The data contain about 620,000 distinct CDR3 sequences, about 17% of them seen just once; the ten biggest clones take up around 4%. CDR1 is MNHEY and CDR2 is SVGEGT in the germline V gene. The CDR3 covers 15 residues. Of note for this clonotype: One base away lies a much larger clone, so this may be a sequencing read error.

Sequenced: blood. V gene TRBV6-2 or TRBV6-3 combines with J gene TRBJ1-1, with 7 bases fitting TRBD1. The TCR comes from a young woman with Graves' hyperthyroidism. Here the CDR3 DNA reads TGTGCCGGCAGTTTCGTGGACAGGCGGAACACTGAAGCTTTCTTT. Protein product: CAGSFVDRRNTEAFF.